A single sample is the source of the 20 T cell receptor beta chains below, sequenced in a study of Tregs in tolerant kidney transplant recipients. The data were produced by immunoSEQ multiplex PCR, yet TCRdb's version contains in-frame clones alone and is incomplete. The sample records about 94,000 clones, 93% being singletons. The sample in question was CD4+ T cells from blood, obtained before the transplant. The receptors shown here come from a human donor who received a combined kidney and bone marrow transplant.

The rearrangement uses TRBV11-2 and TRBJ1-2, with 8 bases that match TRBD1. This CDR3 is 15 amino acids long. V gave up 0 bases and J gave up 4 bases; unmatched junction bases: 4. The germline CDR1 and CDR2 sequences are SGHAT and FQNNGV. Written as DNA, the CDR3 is TGTGCCAGCAGCTTAGACAGGGGGCGCAGCTATGGCTACACCTTC. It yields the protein CASSLDRGRSYGYTF.

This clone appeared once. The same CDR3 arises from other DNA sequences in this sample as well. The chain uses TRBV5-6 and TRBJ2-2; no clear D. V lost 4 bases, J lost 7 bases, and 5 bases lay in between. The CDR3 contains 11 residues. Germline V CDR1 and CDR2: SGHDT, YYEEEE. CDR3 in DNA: TGTGCCAGCAGCCTGTACGGGGAGCTGTTTTTT. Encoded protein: CASSLYGELFF.

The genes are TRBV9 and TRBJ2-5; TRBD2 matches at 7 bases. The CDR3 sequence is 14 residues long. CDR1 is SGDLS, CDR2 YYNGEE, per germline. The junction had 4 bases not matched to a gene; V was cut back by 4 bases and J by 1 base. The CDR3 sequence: CASSPWEGQETQYF. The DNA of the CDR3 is TGTGCCAGCAGCCCGTGGGAGGGCCAAGAGACCCAGTACTTC.

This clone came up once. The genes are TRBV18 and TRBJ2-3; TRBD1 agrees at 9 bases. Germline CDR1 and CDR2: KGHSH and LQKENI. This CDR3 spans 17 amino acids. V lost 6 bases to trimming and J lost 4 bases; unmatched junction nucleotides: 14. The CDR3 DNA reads TGTGCCAGCTCCCCATATCCCGGGACAGGGAAAGCAGATACGCAGTATTTT. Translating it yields CASSPYPGTGKADTQYF.

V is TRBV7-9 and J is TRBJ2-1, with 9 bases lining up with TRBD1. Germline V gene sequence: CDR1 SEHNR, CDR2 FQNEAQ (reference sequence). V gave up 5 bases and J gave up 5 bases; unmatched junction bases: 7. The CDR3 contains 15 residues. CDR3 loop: CASSPDRGLNNEQFF. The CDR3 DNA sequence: TGTGCCAGCAGCCCCGACAGGGGGTTGAACAATGAGCAGTTCTTC. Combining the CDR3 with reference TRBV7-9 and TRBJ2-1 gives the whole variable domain DTGVSQNPRHKITKRGQNVTFRCDPISEHNRLYWYRQTLGQGPEFLTYFQNEAQLEKSRLLSDRFSAERPKGSFSTLEIQRTEQGDSAMYLCASSPDRGLNNEQFFGPGTRLTVL.

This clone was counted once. Here the CDR3 DNA reads TGTGCCAGCTCACCAGGGTTAGCGGGATCAAACGAGCAGTACTTC. This codes for CASSPGLAGSNEQYF. The rearrangement links TRBV18 to TRBJ2-5, with 8 bases fitting TRBD2. The J call may be mistaken, given a closer DNA end match to TRBJ2-7. This CDR3 has 15 residues. Germline loops: CDR1 KGHSH, CDR2 LQKENI.

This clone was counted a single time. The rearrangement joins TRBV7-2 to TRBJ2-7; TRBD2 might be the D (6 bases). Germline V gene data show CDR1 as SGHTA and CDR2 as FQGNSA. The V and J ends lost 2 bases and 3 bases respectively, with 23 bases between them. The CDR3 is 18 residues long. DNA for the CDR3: TGTGCCAGCAGCTTAATTTTGGCGGCGGGATGGGGCCGCTACGAGCAGTACTTC. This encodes CASSLILAAGWGRYEQYF.

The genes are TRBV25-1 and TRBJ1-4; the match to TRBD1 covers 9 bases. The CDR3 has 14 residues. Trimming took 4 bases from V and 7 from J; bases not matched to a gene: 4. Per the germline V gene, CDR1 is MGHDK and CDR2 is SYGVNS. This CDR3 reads CASSVDRGTEKLFF. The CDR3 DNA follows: TGTGCCAGCAGTGTTGACAGGGGGACTGAAAAACTGTTTTTT.

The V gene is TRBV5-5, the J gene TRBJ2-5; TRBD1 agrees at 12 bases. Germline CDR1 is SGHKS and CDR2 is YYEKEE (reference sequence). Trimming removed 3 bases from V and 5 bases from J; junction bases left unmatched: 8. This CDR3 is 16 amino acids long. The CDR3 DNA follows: TGTGCCAGCAGCTCATCGGGACAGGGGGCGATCGAGACCCAGTACTTC. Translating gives CASSSSGQGAIETQYF. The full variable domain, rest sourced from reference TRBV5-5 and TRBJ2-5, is DAGVTQSPTHLIKTRGQQVTLRCSPISGHKSVSWYQQVLGQGPQFIFQYYEKEERGRGNFPDRFSARQFPNYSSELNVNALLLGDSALYLCASSSSGQGAIETQYFGPGTRLLVL.

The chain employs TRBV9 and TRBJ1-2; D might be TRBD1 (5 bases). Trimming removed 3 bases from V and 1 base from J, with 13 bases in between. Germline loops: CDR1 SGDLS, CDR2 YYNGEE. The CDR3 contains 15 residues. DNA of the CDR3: TGTGCCAGCAGCGGCGCGGGACTCTATAACTATGGCTACACCTTC. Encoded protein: CASSGAGLYNYGYTF. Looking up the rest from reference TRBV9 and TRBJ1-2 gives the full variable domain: DSGVTQTPKHLITATGQRVTLRCSPRSGDLSVYWYQQSLDQGLQFLIQYYNGEERAKGNILERFSAQQFPDLHSELNLSSLELGDSALYFCASSGAGLYNYGYTFGSGTRLTVV.

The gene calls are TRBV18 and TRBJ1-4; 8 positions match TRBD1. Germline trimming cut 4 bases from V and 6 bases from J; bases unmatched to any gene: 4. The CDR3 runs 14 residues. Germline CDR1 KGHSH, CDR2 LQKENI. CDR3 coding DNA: TGTGCCAGCTCACTCCAGGGGGCCGATGAAAAACTGTTTTTT. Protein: CASSLQGADEKLFF.

CDR3 sequence: CASSSPGQGAYEQYF. The CDR3 coding sequence is TGTGCCAGTAGTTCACCGGGACAGGGCGCCTACGAGCAGTACTTC. The chain joins TRBV19 to TRBJ2-7, with 9 bases that match TRBD1. V shed 5 bases and J 2 bases; nucleotides not matched to a gene: 7. Germline V CDR1 and CDR2: LNHDA, SQIVND (reference sequence). The CDR3 length is 15 residues.

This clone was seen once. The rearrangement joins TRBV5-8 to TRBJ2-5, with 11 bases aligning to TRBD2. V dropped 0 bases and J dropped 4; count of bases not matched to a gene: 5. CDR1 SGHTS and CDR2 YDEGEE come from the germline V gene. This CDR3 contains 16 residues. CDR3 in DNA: TGTGCCAGCAGCTTGGGTAGACTAGCGGGAACAGAGACCCAGTACTTC. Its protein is CASSLGRLAGTETQYF.

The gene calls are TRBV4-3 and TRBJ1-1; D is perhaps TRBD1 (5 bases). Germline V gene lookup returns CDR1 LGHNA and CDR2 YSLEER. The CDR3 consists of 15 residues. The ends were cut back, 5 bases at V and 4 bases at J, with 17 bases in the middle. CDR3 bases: TGCGCCAGCAGCACGGGGACCGGGAGGAGCACTGAAGCTTTCTTT. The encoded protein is CASSTGTGRSTEAFF.

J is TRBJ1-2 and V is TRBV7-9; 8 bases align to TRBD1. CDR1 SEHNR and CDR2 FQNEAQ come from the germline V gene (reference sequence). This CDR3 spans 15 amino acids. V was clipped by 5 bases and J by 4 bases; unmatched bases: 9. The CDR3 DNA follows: TGTGCCAGCAGCCAAACAGGGGGAGCTATCTATGGCTACACCTTC. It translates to CASSQTGGAIYGYTF.

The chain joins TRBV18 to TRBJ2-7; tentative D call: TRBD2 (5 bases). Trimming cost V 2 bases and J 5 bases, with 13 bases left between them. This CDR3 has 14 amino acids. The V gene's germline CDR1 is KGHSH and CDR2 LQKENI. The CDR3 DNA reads TGTGCCAGCTCACCAGCCCCTCGAGGGAACGAGCAGTACTTC. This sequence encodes CASSPAPRGNEQYF.

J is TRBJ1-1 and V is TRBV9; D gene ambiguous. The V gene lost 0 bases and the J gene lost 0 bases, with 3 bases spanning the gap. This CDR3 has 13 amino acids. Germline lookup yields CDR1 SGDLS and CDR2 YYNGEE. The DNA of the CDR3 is TGTGCCAGCAGCGTAGCCATGAACACTGAAGCTTTCTTT. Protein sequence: CASSVAMNTEAFF.

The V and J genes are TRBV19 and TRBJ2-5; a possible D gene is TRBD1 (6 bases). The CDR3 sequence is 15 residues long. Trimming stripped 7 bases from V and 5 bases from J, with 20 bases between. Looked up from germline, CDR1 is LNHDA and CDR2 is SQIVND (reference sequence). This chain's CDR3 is CASKNTDRSGETQYF. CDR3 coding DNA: TGTGCCAGTAAAAACACAGACAGGAGTGGGGAGACCCAGTACTTC.

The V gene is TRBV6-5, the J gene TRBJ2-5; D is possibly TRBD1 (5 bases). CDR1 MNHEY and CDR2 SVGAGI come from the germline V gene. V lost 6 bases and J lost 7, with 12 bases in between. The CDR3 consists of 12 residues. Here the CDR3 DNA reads TGTGCCAGCAGACCCCTAAGGGGGACCCAGTACTTC. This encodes CASRPLRGTQYF.

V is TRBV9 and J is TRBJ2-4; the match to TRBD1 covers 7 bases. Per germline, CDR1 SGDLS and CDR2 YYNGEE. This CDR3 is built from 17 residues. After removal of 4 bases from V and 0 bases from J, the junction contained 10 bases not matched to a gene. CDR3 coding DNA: TGTGCCAGCAGCCGGCAGGGGGACCCCACAGCCAAAAACATTCAGTACTTC. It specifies CASSRQGDPTAKNIQYF. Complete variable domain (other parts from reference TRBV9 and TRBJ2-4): DSGVTQTPKHLITATGQRVTLRCSPRSGDLSVYWYQQSLDQGLQFLIQYYNGEERAKGNILERFSAQQFPDLHSELNLSSLELGDSALYFCASSRQGDPTAKNIQYFGAGTRLSVL.